This TCR beta chain was recorded in a study of cytomegalovirus exposure and HLA in healthy donors. About the study: Inside one of the first data releases sat some 93 million unique TCRs taken from HLA-typed donors. Findings and limits, study-wide: It has been reported that TCR beta sequences accurately predicted the HLA-A and HLA-B alleles of most subjects.

The PCR was carried out with 60 Vbeta primers and 13 Jbeta primers. TCRdb keeps only in-frame clones here, not all; method: immunoSEQ multiplex PCR. The sample contains over 100,000 clones, 60% to 80% of which appear only once. CDR3 size: 15 residues. V lost 3 bases, J lost 4 bases, and 2 bases stayed unmatched. Germline assignment: CDR1 SGDLS and CDR2 YYNGEE. On this clone itself: Its antigen is unidentified.

The V and J genes are TRBV9 and TRBJ2-1; 12 positions match TRBD2. Sequenced sample: PBMCs. The TCR comes from a male donor in good health and CMV-seronegative. The CDR3 spells CASSATSGGYNEQFF. The CDR3 coding sequence is TGTGCCAGCAGCGCGACTAGCGGGGGTTACAATGAGCAGTTCTTC.